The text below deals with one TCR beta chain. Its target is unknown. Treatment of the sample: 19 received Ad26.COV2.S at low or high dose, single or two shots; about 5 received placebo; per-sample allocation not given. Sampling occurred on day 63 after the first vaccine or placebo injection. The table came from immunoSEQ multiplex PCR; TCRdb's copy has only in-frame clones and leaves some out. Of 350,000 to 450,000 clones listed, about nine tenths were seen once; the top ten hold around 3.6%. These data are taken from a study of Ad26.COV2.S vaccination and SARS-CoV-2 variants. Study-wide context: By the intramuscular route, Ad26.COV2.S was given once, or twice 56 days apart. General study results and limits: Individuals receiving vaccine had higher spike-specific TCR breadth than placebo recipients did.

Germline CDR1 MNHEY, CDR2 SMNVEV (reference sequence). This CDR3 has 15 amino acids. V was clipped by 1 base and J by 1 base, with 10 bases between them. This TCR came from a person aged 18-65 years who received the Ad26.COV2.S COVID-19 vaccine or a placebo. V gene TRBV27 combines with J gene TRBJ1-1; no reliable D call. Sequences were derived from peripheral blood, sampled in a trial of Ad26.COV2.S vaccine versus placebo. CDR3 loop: CASSLYVTANTEAFF. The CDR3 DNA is TGTGCCAGCAGTTTATACGTTACAGCGAACACTGAAGCTTTCTTT.